This T cell receptor beta chain was profiled in a study of post-analysis software for immune sequencing data. Study details: Relapsing-remitting, secondary progressive and progressive-relapsing courses of multiple sclerosis were included. Regarding the study as a whole: Five TRBV segments were significantly more frequent in patients than in controls. TRBV5-6, TRBV5-1 and TRBV20-1 were among these segments.

Germline assignment: CDR1 SGHTA and CDR2 FQGNSA. The CDR3 extends over 13 amino acids. V lost 1 base and J lost 7, with 10 bases in between. This clonotype showed up just once. Its antigen is unknown. Researchers reported that TCR beta cDNA libraries carried unique molecular identifiers. TCRdb re-analysed the PCR reads in MiXCR, keeping a single row per CDR3 protein. This sample yields roughly 670,000 distinct CDR3 sequences, of which roughly three fifths are seen a single time; 11% belongs to the top ten. Sequences were obtained from blood. V and J are TRBV7-2 and TRBJ2-5; D call uncertain. This sequence originates from a girl aged 2 to 10 with multiple sclerosis. Here the CDR3 reads CASSLVSIGTQYF. The CDR3 DNA reads TGTGCCAGCAGCTTAGTATCAATCGGGACCCAGTACTTC.